Described below is a single T cell receptor (beta chain) sequence and its context. Its specificity is not known. This specimen comes from a study of CD8+ T cells in alopecia areata. Study background: Oral tofacitinib, 5 to 10 mg twice daily, was given in an open-label trial. Overall study findings and caveats: Lesional scalp, especially alopecia totalis/universalis, showed higher clonality than normal scalp. Whereas mice showed it more clearly, TCR sharing across patients was murkier, possibly because of HLA. Besides other cells, scalp samples also yield sequences of resident alphabeta T cells from normal skin.

The treatment denotes: oral pan-JAK inhibitor, 5-10 mg twice daily. RNA extraction and reverse transcription yielded cDNA as sequencing template. Data came from immunoSEQ multiplex PCR; TCRdb stores just in-frame clones and leaves some out. The sample consists of tens of thousands of clones, 29% of them appearing once. The sample in question was CD8+ T cells sorted from blood, obtained at week 4, from a patient treated with tofacitinib. The receptor comes from a human donor with alopecia areata.

CDR3 loop: CSVRDPSEQFF. As DNA, the CDR3 is TGCAGCGTACGTGATCCCAGTGAGCAGTTCTTC. The V and J genes are TRBV29-1 and TRBJ2-1; D is ambiguous. V lost 6 bases and J lost 9, with 12 bases in between. The V gene's germline CDR1 is SQVTM and CDR2 ANQGSEA. This CDR3 spans 11 amino acids.